This T cell receptor beta chain is drawn from a study of identical twins. This clonotype was detected many times. TCRdb fed the 5' RACE reads into MiXCR, producing one record per CDR3 protein. The repertoire has about 520,000 distinct CDR3 sequences, about 20% of them found once; the top ten carry about 0.91%. The sample was also reused in another study, on T cells expressing NK-cell markers.

The TCR originated in a woman aged 18-35 years in good health. Sequencing was performed on CD4+ T cells sorted from blood.

CDR3 loop: CASRGSANEQFF. CDR3 DNA sequence: TGTGCCAGCAGGGGATCTGCCAATGAGCAGTTCTTC. This chain connects TRBV12-3 or TRBV12-4 to TRBJ2-1; D remains unclear. The CDR3 has 12 residues. V was trimmed by 6 bases and J by 6 bases, leaving 9 bases between them.